This T cell receptor (beta chain) was observed in a study of CD8 T cells in Susac syndrome. V gave up 4 bases and J gave up 0 bases, with 13 bases separating them. This CDR3 region has 15 residues. CDR1 and CDR2 (germline): SGHRS, YFSETQ. RNA amounts of roughly 0.5 to 1 ug underwent reverse transcription with random hexamers. TCRdb redid the calling of the immunoSEQ multiplex PCR reads with MiXCR, one entry per CDR3 protein. The data hold around 140,000 distinct CDR3 sequences, with 65% to 90% observed a single time. The sequenced sample consisted of CD8+ T cells from PBMCs. This TCR was recovered from a human donor with multiple sclerosis. The chain couples TRBV5-1 to TRBJ1-1; D perhaps matches TRBD1 (5 bases). CDR3 DNA sequence: TGCGCCAGCAGCCCCCAGGGACGGGTGAACACTGAAGCTTTCTTT. As protein: CASSPQGRVNTEAFF.